Only one count was recorded for the clone carrying this TCR beta chain. Clones were read by immunoSEQ multiplex PCR, and TCRdb kept only the in-frame ones, dropping some. The sample has 170,000 or so clones; more than 85% are singletons. V was pared by 0 bases and J by 0 bases, with 4 bases of the junction left unmatched. CDR1 and CDR2 from the germline V gene are SGDLS and YYNGEE. The CDR3 has 16 residues. The data were obtained in a study of control samples from healthy donors and cancer patients. The sequenced sample consisted of blood. The chain combines TRBV9 with TRBJ2-3; 7 bases are a match to TRBD2. The sequence derives from a woman aged 40 to 50 in good health. The CDR3 bases are TGTGCCAGCAGCGTAGACCAGCGGGGCAGCACAGATACGCAGTATTTT. Protein product: CASSVDQRGSTDTQYF.